This TCR beta chain was profiled in a study of blood T cell repertoires in COVID-19. Study summary: PBMCs, B-cell-depleted T cells, or T cells provided the cDNA or gDNA that made up the material.

The CDR3 runs 14 residues. Germline CDR1 and CDR2: KGHDR and SFDVKD. Unmatched junction bases numbered 13, after V lost 8 bases and J lost 7 bases. The method was immunoSEQ multiplex PCR; TCRdb's version includes in-frame clones alone and lacks a portion of them. The sample contains hundreds of thousands of clones, roughly 80% of which appear only once. Sequencing was performed on peripheral blood. This chain connects TRBV24-1 to TRBJ2-7; 7 bases map to TRBD2. The sequence was obtained from a woman between 40 and 50 years old with active or convalescent COVID-19. This CDR3 is CATMGGTHFKEQYF. The DNA of the CDR3 is TGTGCCACCATGGGAGGGACTCACTTTAAGGAGCAGTACTTC.